This T cell receptor beta chain is from a study of a mutant IDH1 vaccine in newly diagnosed glioma. Study context: Every participant had undergone radiotherapy, temozolomide, or both before, and most underwent both.

The repertoire was sequenced with immunoSEQ multiplex PCR; TCRdb's copy has only in-frame clones and lacks some. Here the sample spans over 20,000 clones, 90% to 95% being singletons. The germline V gene has CDR1 LNHDA and CDR2 SQIVND (reference sequence). CDR3 length: 15 residues. J lost 5 bases, V lost 2 bases, and 6 bases had no gene match. Time point noted: baseline, week 1 (first vaccination visit). Treatment here: pre-vaccination baseline after standard-of-care therapy. Tumors from donors were new WHO grade 3 or 4 IDH1-mutant astrocytomas with ATRX loss. The sequenced sample was PBMCs, obtained from a glioma patient treated with radiotherapy, temozolomide or both. The clonotype originates from a young man with glioma. J is TRBJ2-5 and V is TRBV19; 9 nucleotides line up with TRBD1. CDR3 sequence: CASSIMDRGRETQYF. The DNA of the CDR3 is TGTGCCAGTAGTATAATGGACAGGGGACGGGAGACCCAGTACTTC.